A selection of T cell receptor beta chains follows, all from one sample in a study of OX40 agonist ivuxolimab in advanced cancers. Clones were read by immunoSEQ multiplex PCR, and TCRdb kept only the in-frame ones, dropping some. The sample holds more than 11,000 clones, more than 70% seen once. The source was CD4+ or CD8+ T cells sorted from blood, collected in a trial of the OX40 agonist ivuxolimab. The receptors shown here come from an adult with an advanced solid tumor such as melanoma, head and neck, liver or kidney cancer. Each CDR3 is given without its conserved first and last residue.

v_call | cdr3_aa
TRBV28 | AIQGPQSTEAF
TRBV28 | ASSWGNRNTEAF
TRBV29-1 | SANGIGGAHNEQF
TRBV7-9 | ASSGRGDTEAF
TRBV4-1 | ASSHQGRGTVEQY
TRBV29-1 | SVAPSSYEQY
TRBV29-1 | SVEVEEGASYEQY
TRBV5-6 | ASSSDRGETQY
TRBV11-1 | ASSLDTGTNEKLF
TRBV9 | ASSPSGRPQETQY
TRBV7-9 | ASSPPMGGLTEAF
TRBV7-9 | ASSNREGNSETQY
TRBV4-2 | ASSQGYGAATQETQY
TRBV9 | ASSGDGHNTDTQY
TRBV4-1 | ASSHRTQGRGPPGELF
TRBV6-1 | ASRQTGDYEQY
TRBV18 | ASSPPWSALAKNIQY
TRBV11-2 | ASSLGTGGRETQY
TRBV9 | ASSVQGMNTEAF
TRBV9 | ASTPAGANVLT
TRBV27 | ASRTQGASADTQY
TRBV5-6 | ASSYLGTGSPLH
TRBV5-5 | ASSPSGTFYSHSYNEQF
TRBV10-3 | AISENIGGRRNTEAF
TRBV4-2 | ASSQDAGELF
TRBV28 | ASSLSVNTGELF
TRBV9 | ASSGDAQY
TRBV6-1 | ASSVTSGGPDTQY
TRBV4-1 | ASSLTGDTQY
TRBV7-9 | ASSLKSSYEQY
TRBV6-4 | ASSEEGGNYNEQF
TRBV28 | ASSSFGQDYGYT
TRBV11-2 | ASSLAGELF
TRBV9 | ASSVVLGAADGYT
TRBV10-3 | AISLTEQGDYEQY
TRBV30 | AWIPDRGSRGSRPLAKNIQY
TRBV9 | ASSVGEADRTDTQY
TRBV7-2 | ASSYPSYEQY
TRBV5-6 | ASSLRGATEAF
TRBV6-5 | ASSRRQGGNQPQH
TRBV28 | ASTTWGDSNGNQPQH
TRBV5-6 | ASSSAGVSGANVLT
TRBV28 | ASSARGFTYEQY
TRBV9 | ASSVPRADLTHHTDTQY
TRBV28 | ASSYLKDVSDIVTDTQY
TRBV29-1 | SVCNSHRSSYEQY
TRBV9 | ASSVDRAVSYNEQF
TRBV7-3 | ASSMNTGELF
TRBV27 | ASSLSPGLDSYNEQF
TRBV27 | ASSLSGREQY
TRBV30 | AWSGRSDVTDTQY
TRBV27 | ASSFGRFSAQY
TRBV7-9 | ASSLPLEGNGAF
TRBV2 | ASLAGGVNEQF
TRBV10-3 | AISENRSPSREKLF
TRBV4-2 | ASSLGQGETEAF
TRBV7-8 | ASRRLAGEGTDTQY
TRBV5-4 | ASKMNTGELF
TRBV4-1 | ASSLRGQGTYEQY